The next 12 T cell receptor beta chains were all read from a single sample in a study of blood T cell repertoires in COVID-19. TCRdb's copy holds only in-frame clones and misses some; the assay was immunoSEQ multiplex PCR. Of approximately 70,000 clones listed, more than 75% are singletons. Sequencing was performed on peripheral blood. The receptors derive from a man aged 65 to 79 with active or convalescent COVID-19.

A single count supports this clone. This chain joins TRBV29-1 and TRBJ2-7; 8 bases agree with TRBD1. J was trimmed by 3 bases and V by 1 base; bases with no gene match: 8. CDR1 is SQVTM, CDR2 ANQGSEA, per germline. The CDR3 spans 15 residues. CDR3 in DNA: TGCAGCGTTGAAGTATTGGACAGGGCGCGCTACGAGCAGTACTTC. Translating gives CSVEVLDRARYEQYF.

V gene TRBV11-2 combines with J gene TRBJ1-5; no reliable D call. Germline V gives CDR1 SGHAT, CDR2 FQNNGV. The CDR3 runs to 13 residues. Trimming cost V 5 bases and J 2 bases, with 7 bases left between them. CDR3 in amino acids: CASSTRGNQPQHF. CDR3 bases: TGTGCCAGCAGCACTAGAGGCAATCAGCCCCAGCATTTT. The full variable domain, in which reference TRBV11-2 and TRBJ1-5 provide the parts outside the CDR3, is EAGVAQSPRYKIIEKRQSVAFWCNPISGHATLYWYQQILGQGPKLLIQFQNNGVVDDSQLPKDRFSAERLKGVDSTLKIQPAKLEDSAVYLCASSTRGNQPQHFGDGTRLSIL.

The chain is built from TRBV2 and TRBJ1-4, with unresolved D. This CDR3 has 12 residues. Germline V gives CDR1 SNHLY, CDR2 FYNNEI. V was shortened by 3 bases and J by 4 bases, with 3 bases between the two germline ends. CDR3 amino acids: CASSDLNEKLFF. The CDR3, as DNA: TGTGCCAGCAGTGATCTTAATGAAAAACTGTTTTTT.

The chain joins TRBV28 to TRBJ2-7; D remains unclear. Trimming left V 5 bases short and J 4 bases short, with 12 bases between. The CDR3 loop spans 13 amino acids. From germline, CDR1 is MDHEN and CDR2 SYDVKM. The CDR3 reads CASSTPSRYEQYF. CDR3 bases: TGTGCCAGCAGTACCCCTTCCAGGTACGAGCAGTACTTC.

There are a few counts of this clone. V and J are TRBV28 and TRBJ1-3; 7 bases match TRBD1. Germline CDR1 is MDHEN and CDR2 is SYDVKM. CDR3 size: 15 residues. V shed 4 bases, J shed 0 bases, and the junction held 3 bases outside the gene matches. CDR3 in amino acids: CASSSGQASGNTIYF. Written as DNA, the CDR3 is TGTGCCAGCAGTTCCGGACAGGCCTCTGGAAACACCATATATTTT.

The rearrangement links TRBV19 to TRBJ1-6; TRBD1 agrees at 8 bases. V lost 3 bases, J lost 10 bases, and 5 bases stayed unmatched. The CDR3 has 14 amino acids. Per the germline V gene, CDR1 is LNHDA and CDR2 is SQIVND (reference sequence). CDR3 sequence reads: CASSIDRGWSPLHF. As DNA, the CDR3 is TGTGCCAGTAGTATCGACAGGGGATGGTCACCCCTCCACTTT.

The chain employs TRBV2 and TRBJ2-6; D is undetermined. The CDR3 loop spans 15 amino acids. Trimming took off 5 bases at V and 4 bases at J, with 12 bases between the two ends. Germline assignment: CDR1 SNHLY and CDR2 FYNNEI. CDR3 protein: CASSPRVLGANVLTF. CDR3 nucleotides: TGTGCCAGCAGTCCCCGGGTGCTGGGGGCCAACGTCCTGACTTTC.

The chain uses TRBV3-1 (or the pseudogene TRBV3-2) and TRBJ1-1; 7 bases align to TRBD1. Germline CDR1 LGHDT, CDR2 YNNKEL (reference sequence). The CDR3 is 16 amino acids. V lost 0 bases, J lost 0 bases, and 4 bases stayed unmatched. CDR3 region: CASSQDSDRVNTEAFF. The CDR3 DNA sequence: TGTGCCAGCAGCCAAGATTCCGACAGGGTGAACACTGAAGCTTTCTTT.

This rearrangement joins TRBV6-5 to TRBJ2-7; 7 bases align to TRBD1. The V segment lost 7 bases and the J segment 1 base; nucleotides outside the gene matches: 4. Germline CDR1 and CDR2: MNHEY and SVGAGI. There are 13 residues in the CDR3. CDR3 protein: CASNMDRSYEQYF. The CDR3 bases are TGTGCCAGCAACATGGACAGGTCCTACGAGCAGTACTTC.

The chain recombines TRBV11-2 with TRBJ2-2, with 7 bases identical to TRBD2. V lost 1 base and J lost 4; bases outside the gene matches: 6. The CDR3 is made up of 16 amino acids. The germline V gene encodes CDR1 SGHAT and CDR2 FQNNGV. CDR3 nucleotides: TGTGCCAGCAGCTTAGGGGCTAGCGGAGTCACCGGGGAGCTGTTTTTT. It encodes CASSLGASGVTGELFF.

The gene calls are TRBV7-2 and TRBJ1-1; D ambiguous. CDR1 is SGHTA and CDR2 is FQGNSA in the germline V gene. The V end lost 7 bases, the J end lost 0 bases, and 12 bases lay between the germline ends. This CDR3 region has 14 residues. CDR3 nucleotides: TGTGCCAGCAAAGGGAGAGCGATGAACACTGAAGCTTTCTTT. Translation gives CASKGRAMNTEAFF.

The chain employs TRBV2 and TRBJ2-2, with 7 positions matching TRBD1. This CDR3 region has 14 residues. Per the germline V gene, CDR1 is SNHLY and CDR2 is FYNNEI. Trimming at V came to 6 bases and at J to 4 bases, leaving 5 bases not matched to a gene. The CDR3 coding sequence is TGTGCCAGCAGAACAGGGGTTACCACCGGGGAGCTGTTTTTT. Translating it yields CASRTGVTTGELFF.